Following are 11 T cell receptor beta chains from one sample sequenced in a study of early T cells in non-severe SARS-CoV-2 infection. TCRdb fed the 5' RACE reads into MiXCR, producing one record per CDR3 protein. The sample lists tens of thousands of distinct CDR3 sequences; roughly 17% were seen once. This material consisted of whole blood, taken at baseline. Receptors were obtained from an adult who was a healthcare worker with PCR-confirmed SARS-CoV-2 infection or an uninfected control (not recorded which).

The sample holds a few counts of this clonotype. V and J are TRBV20-1 and TRBJ2-3, with 9 bases lining up with TRBD2. This CDR3 contains 14 residues. V shed 1 base, J shed 4 bases, and the junction held 3 bases outside the gene matches. Germline V gene lookup returns CDR1 DFQATT and CDR2 SNEGSKA (reference sequence). The CDR3 reads CSARVAGVSDTQYF. The CDR3 DNA is TGCAGTGCTAGAGTAGCGGGGGTTTCAGATACGCAGTATTTT.

This clonotype was counted at least ten times. This rearrangement joins TRBV6-2 or TRBV6-3 to TRBJ2-7; 9 bases fit TRBD1. The CDR3 covers 14 residues. J gave up 2 bases and V 6 bases, and 5 bases lay outside the gene matches. The germline V gene encodes CDR1 MNHEY and CDR2 SVGEGT. This CDR3 is CASSEGQGTYEQYF. The DNA for the CDR3 is TGTGCCAGCAGCGAGGGACAGGGAACCTACGAGCAGTACTTC.

This sequence joins TRBV5-4 and TRBJ2-7; either TRBD1 or TRBD2 may fit D (5 bases each). Trimming shortened V by 5 bases and J by 3 bases, and 12 bases separated the two germline ends. CDR1 and CDR2 from the germline V gene are SGHNT and YYREEE (reference sequence). The CDR3 runs 13 residues. The CDR3 region is CASSSGPDYEQYF. The CDR3 DNA reads as TGTGCCAGCAGTTCGGGACCCGACTACGAGCAGTACTTC. The entire variable domain, with the rest obtained from reference TRBV5-4 and TRBJ2-7, is as follows: ETGVTQSPTHLIKTRGQQVTLRCSSQSGHNTVSWYQQALGQGPQFIFQYYREEENGRGNFPPRFSGLQFPNYSSELNVNALELDDSALYLCASSSGPDYEQYFGPGTRLTVT.

Many counts were recorded for this clonotype. The rearrangement joins TRBV12-3 or TRBV12-4 to TRBJ1-2; D call uncertain. The CDR3 sequence is 15 residues long. The ends were cut back, 4 bases at V and 0 bases at J, with 12 bases in the middle. CDR3 amino acids: CASSSSPGSNYGYTF. CDR3 DNA sequence: TGTGCCAGCAGTTCCTCTCCCGGATCTAACTATGGCTACACCTTC.

The genes are TRBV27 and TRBJ1-6; D is uncertain. The CDR3 loop spans 14 amino acids. Germline V gives CDR1 MNHEY, CDR2 SMNVEV (reference sequence). Trimming took 4 bases from V and 3 from J, leaving 7 bases between them. The CDR3 nucleotides read TGTGCCAGCAGTTACAGAAACTATAATTCACCCCTCCACTTT. Its protein is CASSYRNYNSPLHF.

V is TRBV19 and J is TRBJ2-2; D unresolved. Trimming removed 3 bases at V and 0 bases at J, with 8 bases between. Germline CDR1 reads LNHDA; CDR2 reads SQIVND (reference sequence). This CDR3 contains 15 residues. CDR3 nucleotides: TGTGCCAGTAGTATTCAGGTCGCGAACACCGGGGAGCTGTTTTTT. It yields the protein CASSIQVANTGELFF.

V usage is TRBV27 and J usage is TRBJ1-6, with no clear D. CDR3 length: 12 amino acids. Trimming took off 10 bases at V and 7 bases at J, with 11 bases between the two ends. Per germline, CDR1 MNHEY and CDR2 SMNVEV (reference sequence). The CDR3 nucleotides are TGTGCCACCACCGCGGGCAATTCACCCCTCCACTTT. Its protein is CATTAGNSPLHF.

Only a few counts were recorded for this clonotype. The chain is built from TRBV7-6 and TRBJ2-1, with D hard to call. V lost 1 base to trimming and J lost 4 bases, with 11 bases between them. Germline V gene data show CDR1 as SGHVS and CDR2 as FNYEAQ. The CDR3 loop spans 15 amino acids. DNA of the CDR3: TGTGCCAGCAGCTTAGGGGTCGGCCGGTACAATGAGCAGTTCTTC. Amino acid sequence: CASSLGVGRYNEQFF.

At least ten counts were recorded for this clonotype. The chain is built from TRBV5-1 and TRBJ2-5; D uncertain. The CDR3 is 15 residues long. Trimming removed 0 bases at V and 3 bases at J, with 12 bases between. Per germline, CDR1 SGHRS and CDR2 YFSETQ. This chain's CDR3 is CASSLAAGFEETQYF. CDR3 nucleotides: TGCGCCAGCAGCTTGGCAGCTGGGTTTGAAGAGACCCAGTACTTC.

This clonotype has more than one count but fewer than ten. The chain is built from TRBV20-1 and TRBJ2-3; perhaps TRBD2 as D (5 bases). V was pared by 0 bases and J by 0 bases, with 10 bases between. The CDR3 runs to 15 residues. From germline, CDR1 is DFQATT and CDR2 SNEGSKA (reference sequence). In nucleotides, the CDR3 is TGCAGTGCTAGAGATGCAGCGGCTAGCACAGATACGCAGTATTTT. It specifies CSARDAAASTDTQYF.

This clonotype was detected a few times. V is TRBV4-1 and J is TRBJ2-3; 10 bases are shared with TRBD2. The CDR3 consists of 15 residues. Germline CDR1 and CDR2: MGHRA and YSYEKL. The V and J ends lost 2 bases and 5 bases, in that order; junction bases with no gene match: 4. CDR3 sequence (DNA): TGCGCCAGCAGCCAACCCTCTAGCGGGAGAGATACGCAGTATTTT. As protein: CASSQPSSGRDTQYF.